The 23 T cell receptor beta chains below all came from one sample that was sequenced in a study of vaccination and CD4 T cells after COVID-19. Their specific antigens are unknown. Treatment specified: roughly 11-day PBMC culture with coronavirus spike peptide pools or control peptides (ViraFEST assay). With the Oncomine TCR Beta short-read assay, DNA from cultured CD4+ T cells was sequenced. TCRdb reprocessed the PCR reads via MiXCR and lists one record per CDR3 protein. The repertoire holds roughly 20,000 distinct CDR3 sequences, with 48% as singletons. Sequencing was performed on CD4+ T cells from blood, cultured in vitro, taken after SARS-CoV-2 vaccination. The receptors were gathered from a human donor who had recovered from COVID-19.

CDR3 in DNA: TGTGCCAGTACGGGACTAGCGGGAGGGCAGGGGGAGCTGTTTTTT. Translation: CASTGLAGGQGELFF. V usage is TRBV19 and J usage is TRBJ2-2, with 16 bases matching TRBD2. Germline CDR1 LNHDA, CDR2 SQIVND (reference sequence). Trimming cost V 7 bases and J 8 bases; bases outside gene matches: 4. The CDR3 contains 15 residues.

Only a few counts were recorded for this clonotype. The chain employs TRBV28 and TRBJ2-1, with a possible D match to TRBD1 (6 bases). The CDR3 covers 14 residues. The germline CDR1 and CDR2 sequences are MDHEN and SYDVKM. V lost 6 bases and J lost 4, with 13 bases in between. CDR3 loop: CASRGQGYYNEQFF. DNA of the CDR3: TGTGCCAGCAGGGGCCAGGGGTATTACAATGAGCAGTTCTTC. Using reference TRBV28 and TRBJ2-1 for the parts outside the CDR3, the full variable domain is DVKVTQSSRYLVKRTGEKVFLECVQDMDHENMFWYRQDPGLGLRLIYFSYDVKMKEKGDIPEGYSVSREKKERFSLILESASTNQTSMYLCASRGQGYYNEQFFGPGTRLTVL.

The chain joins TRBV20-1 to TRBJ2-3; 8 nucleotides line up with TRBD2. The CDR3 totals 17 residues. V was pared by 3 bases and J by 6 bases, with 17 bases of the junction left unmatched. CDR1 DFQATT and CDR2 SNEGSKA come from the germline V gene (reference sequence). The CDR3 is CSARRTSSVAGRDTQYF. For the CDR3, the DNA is TGCAGTGCTAGGAGGACTAGCTCTGTCGCAGGGCGGGATACGCAGTATTTT.

This clonotype has only a few counts. This chain uses TRBV7-2 with TRBJ2-7, with a possible D match to TRBD1 (6 bases). With 7 bases removed from V and 7 bases from J, the gap between germline ends came to 17 bases. The CDR3 has 13 residues. Per germline, CDR1 SGHTA and CDR2 FQGNSA. The CDR3 DNA reads as TGTGCCAGCAACCTACAGGGTTCAGGGGAGCAGTACTTC. Its protein product is CASNLQGSGEQYF.

The chain joins TRBV28 to TRBJ1-1; a possible D gene is TRBD1 (5 bases). The CDR3 is made up of 12 amino acids. CDR1 MDHEN and CDR2 SYDVKM come from the germline V gene. Trimming shortened V by 9 bases and J by 0 bases, and 8 bases separated the two germline ends. In DNA, the CDR3 is TGTGCCAGTACGACAGTGAACACTGAAGCTTTCTTT. Translating gives CASTTVNTEAFF.

This rearrangement joins TRBV7-6 to TRBJ2-3; possible D gene TRBD1, 5 bases. CDR1 SGHVS and CDR2 FNYEAQ come from the germline V gene. The ends were cut back, 7 bases at V and 6 bases at J, with 14 bases in the middle. This CDR3 contains 13 residues. CDR3 coding DNA: TGTGCCAGCACTCTAGGGGCTTTGGATACGCAGTATTTT. This encodes CASTLGALDTQYF.

The gene calls are TRBV24-1 and TRBJ2-5; 9 bases map to TRBD2. Per germline, CDR1 KGHDR and CDR2 SFDVKD. This CDR3 contains 16 residues. V trimming: 1 base; J trimming: 3 bases; junction bases outside the gene matches: 5. The CDR3 here is CATSDLGREGKETQYF. CDR3 nucleotides: TGTGCCACCAGTGATTTAGGGCGGGAGGGGAAAGAGACCCAGTACTTC.

The table lists this clonotype with a few counts. The V gene is TRBV6-1, the J gene TRBJ1-1; 7 bases are a match to TRBD1. CDR1 is MNHNS, CDR2 SASEGT, per germline. V was clipped by 5 bases and J by 3 bases; unmatched bases: 9. The CDR3 spans 15 residues. The CDR3 loop reads CASSPLTGWDTEAFF. CDR3 DNA: TGTGCCAGCAGTCCGTTGACAGGGTGGGACACTGAAGCTTTCTTT.

The chain combines TRBV19 with TRBJ1-5, with D possibly matching TRBD1 (5 bases). The CDR3 runs 16 residues. V lost 0 bases and J 7 bases, leaving 16 bases between the germline ends. Germline V gene sequence: CDR1 LNHDA, CDR2 SQIVND (reference sequence). The DNA of the CDR3 is TGTGCCAGTAGTATAGATAGGCCAGGGCGGCAGCAGCCCCAGCATTTT. Its protein is CASSIDRPGRQQPQHF.

This chain links TRBV6-1 with TRBJ1-2; 8 positions match TRBD1. Trimming at V came to 10 bases and at J to 4 bases, leaving 5 bases not matched to a gene. The CDR3 covers 12 residues. Germline loops: CDR1 MNHNS, CDR2 SASEGT. The CDR3 DNA is TGTGCCACCCACAGGGGGGGCTATGGCTACACCTTC. It codes for CATHRGGYGYTF.

This clonotype was seen only a few times. V usage is TRBV21-1 and J usage is TRBJ2-7; TRBD1 was called by the table and not checked on the DNA. TRBV21-1 is listed as a pseudogene. The CDR3 loop spans 13 amino acids. The CDR3: CASNFGGNYEQYF. In nucleotides, the CDR3 is TGTGCCAGCAACTTCGGGGGAAATTACGAGCAGTACTTC.

This clonotype appeared a few times. V gene TRBV20-1 combines with J gene TRBJ1-5, with 9 bases that match TRBD1. This CDR3 has 17 residues. V shed 1 base and J 0 bases; nucleotides not matched to a gene: 7. Germline CDR1 DFQATT, CDR2 SNEGSKA (reference sequence). The CDR3 DNA follows: TGCAGTGCTAGAGGGCCGGGACAGGGTTATAGCAATCAGCCCCAGCATTTT. Amino acids: CSARGPGQGYSNQPQHF.

This clonotype is a singleton in its sample. This chain links TRBV18 with TRBJ1-5; 10 nucleotides align to TRBD1. Trimming at V came to 6 bases and at J to 15 bases, leaving 5 bases not matched to a gene. CDR1 is KGHSH, CDR2 LQKENI, per germline. The CDR3 is 11 amino acids. The CDR3 loop reads CASSQGQGLHF. CDR3 bases: TGTGCCAGCTCCCAGGGACAGGGGCTGCATTTT.

The gene calls are TRBV7-8 and TRBJ1-1, with 8 bases that match TRBD1. The ends lost 3 bases at V and 4 bases at J; junction bases unmatched: 7. CDR1 is SGHVS, CDR2 FQNEAQ, per germline. The CDR3 has 15 amino acids. CDR3 sequence: CASSFSRGLFTEAFF. The CDR3 DNA sequence: TGTGCCAGCAGCTTTAGCAGGGGGCTTTTCACTGAAGCTTTCTTT.

This chain joins TRBV7-2 and TRBJ2-3; 9 bases agree with TRBD2. V trimming: 5 bases; J trimming: 6 bases; junction bases outside the gene matches: 6. Germline V gene sequence: CDR1 SGHTA, CDR2 FQGNSA. The CDR3 contains 14 residues. The CDR3 loop reads CASSRGLASDTQYF. The CDR3 bases are TGTGCCAGCAGCCGCGGACTAGCGTCGGATACGCAGTATTTT.

This chain connects TRBV6-2 or TRBV6-3 to TRBJ2-2; 9 nucleotides align to TRBD1. The CDR3 covers 13 residues. J was trimmed by 6 bases and V by 8 bases; bases with no gene match: 4. CDR1 is MNHEY and CDR2 is SVGEGT in the germline V gene. CDR3 sequence reads: CASDRGVSGELFF. The CDR3 DNA sequence: TGTGCCAGCGACAGGGGGGTGTCCGGGGAGCTGTTTTTT.

The V and J genes are TRBV7-2 and TRBJ2-7; the D is unclear. The CDR3 is 16 residues long. Germline V gene sequence: CDR1 SGHTA, CDR2 FQGNSA. Deletions cut 2 bases from V and 0 bases from J, with 14 bases between. The chain's CDR3 is CASSLPPPKSSYEQYF. The DNA for the CDR3 is TGTGCCAGCAGCTTACCCCCGCCTAAAAGCTCCTACGAGCAGTACTTC.

CDR3 nucleotide sequence: TGCGCCAGCAGCTTGGTCGGGTTAGGAGGTTCACCCCTCCACTTT. Translated: CASSLVGLGGSPLHF. The chain couples TRBV5-1 to TRBJ1-6; D ambiguous. Germline V gene sequence: CDR1 SGHRS, CDR2 YFSETQ. CDR3 size: 15 residues. The germline V and J ends were trimmed by 0 bases and 9 bases, with 13 bases remaining between them.

The chain uses TRBV6-2 or TRBV6-3 and TRBJ2-2; D unresolved. CDR3 length equals 13 residues. Deletions cut 0 bases from V and 4 bases from J, with 3 bases between. CDR1 is MNHEY and CDR2 is SVGEGT in the germline V gene. The DNA of the CDR3 is TGTGCCAGCAGTTACTCTGGCACCGGGGAGCTGTTTTTT. It yields the protein CASSYSGTGELFF.

The chain couples TRBV7-2 to TRBJ1-3; D is ambiguous. CDR1 SGHTA and CDR2 FQGNSA come from the germline V gene. V was pared by 1 base and J by 9 bases, with 13 bases between. The CDR3 has 14 residues. As DNA, the CDR3 is TGTGCCAGCAGCTTAGAGGCAGGTCCATTCACCATATATTTT. This sequence encodes CASSLEAGPFTIYF.

This clonotype was counted between two and nine times. Here the CDR3 DNA reads TGTGCCACCAGCCAACAGCGAAAAAACATTCAGTACTTC. Translation: CATSQQRKNIQYF. The V call is TRBV15, the J call TRBJ2-4; D call uncertain. In germline, CDR1 is LNHNV, CDR2 YYDKDF (reference sequence). The V end lost 5 bases, the J end lost 4 bases, and 9 bases lay between the germline ends. This CDR3 is built from 13 residues.

This chain links TRBV5-1 with TRBJ1-2; TRBD1 is a possible D gene (5 bases). The V and J ends lost 0 bases and 3 bases respectively, with 6 bases between them. The CDR3 runs 13 residues. CDR1 is SGHRS and CDR2 is YFSETQ in the germline V gene. The CDR3 here is CASSLVGDYGYTF. DNA for the CDR3: TGCGCCAGCAGCTTGGTAGGGGACTATGGCTACACCTTC.

The sample holds a few counts of this clonotype. V and J are TRBV7-6 and TRBJ1-1; 9 bases match TRBD1. With 5 bases clipped from V and 4 bases from J, the junction kept 5 bases outside the gene matches. Germline values: CDR1 SGHVS, CDR2 FNYEAQ. This CDR3 comprises 14 residues. CDR3: CASSPLTGGTEAFF. CDR3 bases: TGTGCCAGCAGCCCCTTGACAGGGGGCACTGAAGCTTTCTTT. The whole variable domain, remainder taken from reference TRBV7-6 and TRBJ1-1, is GAGVSQSPRYKVTKRGQDVALRCDPISGHVSLYWYRQALGQGPEFLTYFNYEAQQDKSGLPNDRFSAERPEGSISTLTIQRTEQRDSAMYRCASSPLTGGTEAFFGQGTRLTVV.